This T cell receptor (beta chain) was sequenced in a study of shared clonotypes between healthy human individuals. General observations from the study: The small donor group covered limited genetic and exposure diversity. Researchers sampled blood only, noting tissue repertoires likely differ.

Some 28,000 T cell genomes (roughly 190 ng DNA) went into each sorted-subset replicate. Sequencing was performed with immunoSEQ multiplex PCR; in TCRdb, only in-frame clones are kept and a portion is missing. The sample records 1.5 million to 2.5 million clones, roughly 95% being singletons. CD45RO-negative, CCR7-positively selected cells formed the naive CD8 fraction, excluding terminally differentiated effector memory CD45RA+ cells. Remarks on this clone: The antigen is unknown. The sample carries other DNA sequences with the same CDR3.

The sequence came from a man aged 18 to 30 in good health. Sequencing was performed on naive CD8+ T cells sorted from blood.

Here the CDR3 reads CASSVGGDTEQFF. In nucleotides, the CDR3 is TGTGCCAGCAGCGTAGGAGGGGACACTGAGCAGTTCTTC. The chain employs TRBV9 and TRBJ2-1; D may be TRBD1 (6 bases). Trimming stripped 0 bases from V and 9 bases from J, with 10 bases between. The CDR3 totals 13 residues. Germline-derived CDR1 and CDR2 are SGDLS and YYNGEE.